This T cell receptor (beta chain) was recorded in a study of blood T cells in healthy people across ages. Study results and limitations: Leaving the PBMCs unsorted stopped any conclusive comparison of naive versus antigen-experienced cells.

This clonotype appeared a few times. The antigen remains unidentified. Primed by a sample-barcoded 5' primer and a J-beta primer mix, a second PCR proceeded for about 6 to 12 cycles. Every sample gave at least 2.5 million paired-end reads containing CDR3. MiXCR was run by TCRdb on the 5' RACE reads, yielding one entry per CDR3 protein. The sample lists about 1.4 million distinct CDR3 sequences; roughly 59% were seen once. The CDR3 spans 15 residues. CDR1 MNHEY and CDR2 SVGAGI come from the germline V gene. V lost 0 bases to trimming and J lost 1 base, with 9 bases between them. Sequencing was performed on blood. V gene TRBV6-5 combines with J gene TRBJ1-1; tentative D call: TRBD1 (6 bases). This sequence originates from a man aged 18 to 30 in good health. The chain's CDR3 is CASSYSAGANTEAFF. The DNA for the CDR3 is TGTGCCAGCAGTTACTCGGCAGGGGCGAACACTGAAGCTTTCTTT.